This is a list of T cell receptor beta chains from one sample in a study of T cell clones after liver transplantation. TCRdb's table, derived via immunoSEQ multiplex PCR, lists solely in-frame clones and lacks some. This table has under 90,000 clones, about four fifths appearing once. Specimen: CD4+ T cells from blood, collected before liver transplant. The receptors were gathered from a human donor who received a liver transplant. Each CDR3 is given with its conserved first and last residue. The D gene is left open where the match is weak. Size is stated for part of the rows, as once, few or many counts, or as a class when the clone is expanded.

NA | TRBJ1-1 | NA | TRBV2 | CASRVGLITEAFF | TGTGCCAGCAGAGTGGGCCTTATCACTGAAGCTTTCTTT
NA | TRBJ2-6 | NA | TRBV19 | CASRRSGANVLTF | TGTGCCAGTAGACGATCCGGGGCCAACGTCCTGACTTTC
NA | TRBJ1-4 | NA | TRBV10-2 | CASSASTYEKLFF | TGCGCCAGCTCTGCCTCGACGTATGAAAAACTGTTTTTT
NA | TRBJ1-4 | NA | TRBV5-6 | CASSRQPATNEKLFF | TGTGCCAGCAGCAGACAACCGGCGACTAATGAAAAACTGTTTTTT
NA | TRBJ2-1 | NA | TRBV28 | CASRESPYNEQFF | TGTGCCAGCAGGGAATCTCCCTACAATGAGCAGTTCTTC
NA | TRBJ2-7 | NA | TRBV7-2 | CASSERRGFYEQYF | TGTGCCAGCAGCGAAAGGAGAGGTTTCTACGAGCAGTACTTC
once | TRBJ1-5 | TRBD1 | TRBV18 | CASSPSGTELFQHF | TGTGCCAGCTCACCGAGTGGGACAGAATTATTCCAGCATTTT
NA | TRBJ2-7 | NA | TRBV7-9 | CASSHTGSPSYEQYF | TGTGCCAGCAGCCACACAGGGTCCCCCTCCTACGAGCAGTACTTC
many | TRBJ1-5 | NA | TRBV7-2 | CASSLAPVQPQHF | TGTGCCAGCAGCTTAGCGCCTGTTCAGCCCCAGCATTTT
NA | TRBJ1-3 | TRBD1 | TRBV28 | CASRGQGPNTIYF | TGTGCCAGCAGGGGACAGGGACCAAACACCATATATTTT
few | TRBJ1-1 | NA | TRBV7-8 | CASSRIMNTEAFF | TGTGCCAGCAGCCGTATTATGAACACTGAAGCTTTCTTT
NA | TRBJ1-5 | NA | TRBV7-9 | CTSSVGYSNQPQHF | TGTACCAGCTCAGTGGGGTATAGCAATCAGCCCCAGCATTTT
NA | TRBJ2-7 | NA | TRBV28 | CASRSRVREQYF | TGTGCCAGCAGATCCAGGGTTCGCGAGCAGTACTTC
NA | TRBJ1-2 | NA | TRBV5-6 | CASSLRGGAGSGYTF | TGTGCCAGCAGCTTGCGCGGGGGCGCTGGGTCTGGCTACACCTTC
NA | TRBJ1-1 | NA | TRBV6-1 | CASNEALGTEAFF | TGTGCCAGCAACGAGGCCCTAGGGACTGAAGCTTTCTTT
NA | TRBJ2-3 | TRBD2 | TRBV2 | CASSLGLAGGGDTQYF | TGTGCCAGCAGCCTAGGACTAGCGGGAGGAGGAGATACGCAGTATTTT
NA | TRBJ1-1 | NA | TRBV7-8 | CASSLREATEAFF | TGTGCCAGCAGCTTAAGGGAGGCCACTGAAGCTTTCTTT
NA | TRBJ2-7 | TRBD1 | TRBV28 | CASTDRGFYEQYF | TGTGCCAGCACGGACAGGGGGTTCTACGAGCAGTACTTC
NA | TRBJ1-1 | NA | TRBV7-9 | CASSLQANTEAFF | TGTGCCAGCAGCTTACAAGCGAACACTGAAGCTTTCTTT
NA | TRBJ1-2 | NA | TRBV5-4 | CASSFPGPSSGGYTF | TGTGCCAGCAGCTTCCCCGGGCCTTCGTCGGGTGGCTACACCTTC
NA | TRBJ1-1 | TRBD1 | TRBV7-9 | CASSLEGAVTEAFF | TGTGCCAGCAGCTTAGAGGGGGCAGTCACTGAAGCTTTCTTT
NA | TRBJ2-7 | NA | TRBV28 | CASSINYEQYF | TGTGCCAGCAGCATAAACTACGAGCAGTACTTC
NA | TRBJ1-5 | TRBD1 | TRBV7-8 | CASSYGTVNQPQHF | TGTGCCAGCAGCTACGGGACAGTCAATCAGCCCCAGCATTTT
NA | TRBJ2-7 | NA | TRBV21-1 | CASRITVATRLDEQYF | TGTGCCAGCAGGATTACTGTAGCTACACGGTTAGACGAGCAGTACTTC
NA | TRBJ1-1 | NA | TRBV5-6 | CASSFLDRPKNTEAFF | TGTGCCAGCAGCTTTCTCGACAGGCCGAAGAACACTGAAGCTTTCTTT
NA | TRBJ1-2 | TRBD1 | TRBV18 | CASSPPGTGDGYTF | TGTGCCAGCTCACCACCGGGGACAGGAGATGGCTACACCTTC
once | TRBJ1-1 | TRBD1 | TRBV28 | CASSKTGTGNTEAFF | TGTGCCAGCAGTAAAACCGGGACAGGGAACACTGAAGCTTTCTTT
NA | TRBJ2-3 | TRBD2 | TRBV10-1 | CASSPTSGRSVDTQYF | TGCGCCAGCAGCCCGACTAGCGGGAGAAGTGTGGATACGCAGTATTTT
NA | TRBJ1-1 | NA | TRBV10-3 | CAISHTTMNTEAFF | TGTGCCATCAGCCACACTACTATGAACACTGAAGCTTTCTTT
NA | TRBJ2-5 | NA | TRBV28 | CASSSSGARKTQYF | TGTGCCAGCAGTAGTTCGGGGGCGCGGAAGACCCAGTACTTC
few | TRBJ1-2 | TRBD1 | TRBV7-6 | CASSARPGQPYGYTF | TGTGCCAGCAGCGCCCGGCCGGGACAGCCTTATGGCTACACCTTC
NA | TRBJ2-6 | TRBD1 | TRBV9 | CASLRGASGGSGANVLTF | TGTGCCAGCTTAAGGGGAGCGTCAGGGGGATCTGGGGCCAACGTCCTGACTTTC
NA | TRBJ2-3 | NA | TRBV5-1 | CASSLIRGAEERTDTQYF | TGCGCCAGCAGCTTGATCCGTGGGGCGGAGGAAAGGACAGATACGCAGTATTTT
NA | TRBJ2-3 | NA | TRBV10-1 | CASSDPPGRRSQTTDTQYF | TGCGCCAGCAGTGACCCCCCGGGACGGAGATCGCAAACTACAGATACGCAGTATTTT
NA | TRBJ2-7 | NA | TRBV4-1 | CASSQDPSGRGMDEQYF | TGCGCCAGCAGCCAAGATCCGTCGGGCAGGGGAATGGACGAGCAGTACTTC
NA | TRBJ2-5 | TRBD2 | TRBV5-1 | CASSHNSGKGETQYF | TGCGCCAGCAGTCATAATAGCGGGAAGGGAGAGACCCAGTACTTC
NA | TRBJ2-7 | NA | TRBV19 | CASSIDSQSSYEQYF | TGTGCCAGTAGTATCGACAGCCAGAGCTCCTACGAGCAGTACTTC